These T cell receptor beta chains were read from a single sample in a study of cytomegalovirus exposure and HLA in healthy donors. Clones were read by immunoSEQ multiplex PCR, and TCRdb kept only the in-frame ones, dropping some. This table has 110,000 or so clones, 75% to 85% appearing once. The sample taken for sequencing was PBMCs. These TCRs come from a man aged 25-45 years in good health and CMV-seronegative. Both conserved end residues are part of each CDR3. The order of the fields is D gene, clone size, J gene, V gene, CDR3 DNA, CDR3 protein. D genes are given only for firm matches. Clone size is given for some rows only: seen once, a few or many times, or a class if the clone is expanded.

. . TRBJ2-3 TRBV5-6 TGTGCCAGCAGCTTGGATCGGCGGGACAGCCGCACAGATACGCAGTATTTT CASSLDRRDSRTDTQYF
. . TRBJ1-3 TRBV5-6 TGTGCCAGCAGCTTGGTCAGTCGGGGGGACACCATATATTTT CASSLVSRGDTIYF
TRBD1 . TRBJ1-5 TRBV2 TGTGCCAGCAGGGGACAGGGTGATCAGCCCCAGCATTTT CASRGQGDQPQHF
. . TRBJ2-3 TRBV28 TGTGCCAGCAGTTTCGAGGGCGGTAGCACAGATACGCAGTATTTT CASSFEGGSTDTQYF
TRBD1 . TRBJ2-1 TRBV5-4 TGTGCCAGCACCGGACAGGGGGGACCCCGGAAGGAGTTCTTC CASTGQGGPRKEFF
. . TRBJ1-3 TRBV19 TGTGCCAGTAGTATCTGGGCAACCTTCTCTGGAAACACCATATATTTT CASSIWATFSGNTIYF
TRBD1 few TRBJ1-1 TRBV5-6 TGTGCCAGCAGCTTGGCCGGGACAGGGGATAGGAGAGCTTTCTTT CASSLAGTGDRRAFF
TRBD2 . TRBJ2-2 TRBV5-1 TGCGCCAGCATAGGGTCTAGCGGGACTCTGGACGCCGGGGAGCTGTTTTTT CASIGSSGTLDAGELFF
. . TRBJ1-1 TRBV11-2 TGTGCCAGCAGCCACAACGGAGGGGTAGAAGCTTTCTTT CASSHNGGVEAFF
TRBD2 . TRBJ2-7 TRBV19 TGTGCCAGTAGTATAAAACTAGCGGGGGGCGAGCAGTACTTC CASSIKLAGGEQYF
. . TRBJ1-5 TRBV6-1 TGTGCCAGCAGGGCTAGCAATCAGCCCCAGCATTTT CASRASNQPQHF
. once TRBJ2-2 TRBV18 TGTGCCAGCTCACCAGTCGAGGCAGGGGCCGCCGGGGAGCTGTTTTTT CASSPVEAGAAGELFF
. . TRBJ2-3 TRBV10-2 TGCGCCACGCGCTCACAGGGCAGCCCATTGAAGGATACGCAGTATTTT CATRSQGSPLKDTQYF
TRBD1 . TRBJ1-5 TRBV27 TGTGCCAGCAGTTTATCGCGGACAGGGATTGGTCAGCCCCAGCATTTT CASSLSRTGIGQPQHF
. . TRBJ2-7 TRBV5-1 TGCGCCAGCAGCTTGGATCATGGTGGCAGGGCGGACGAGCAGTACTTC CASSLDHGGRADEQYF
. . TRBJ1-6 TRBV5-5 TGTGCCAGCAGCAGAACACAGGGCTCCTATAATTCACCCCTCCACTTT CASSRTQGSYNSPLHF
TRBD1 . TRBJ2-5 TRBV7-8 TGTGCCAGCAGCCCACGGACAGGGGGGGAGACCCAGTACTTC CASSPRTGGETQYF